This entry lists 5 T cell receptor beta chains sequenced from one sample in a study of PD-1 blockade in classical Hodgkin lymphoma. Measured with immunoSEQ multiplex PCR; TCRdb has only the in-frame clones, and not every one. Here the sample spans 60,000 or so clones, roughly 90% being singletons. Every patient was affected by relapse after autologous stem cell transplantation, while exposure to brentuximab vedotin was not uniform. Specimen: peripheral blood mononuclear cells (PBMCs), collected at baseline. The receptors come from a human donor with classical Hodgkin lymphoma.

V is TRBV28 and J is TRBJ2-7; 11 bases line up with TRBD2. Germline values: CDR1 MDHEN, CDR2 SYDVKM. The J segment lost 6 bases and the V segment lost 7 bases, leaving 8 bases of the junction unmatched. The CDR3 is 14 residues long. CDR3 sequence (DNA): TGTGCCAGCACCTATAGCGGGGGGGCCGGCGAGCAGTACTTC. Encoded protein: CASTYSGGAGEQYF.

The rearrangement joins TRBV6-6 to TRBJ2-3; 8 bases are a match to TRBD2. Germline loops: CDR1 MNHNY, CDR2 SVGAGI (reference sequence). V shed 2 bases and J 4 bases; nucleotides not matched to a gene: 8. The CDR3 sequence is 16 residues long. DNA of the CDR3: TGTGCCAGCAGTTACCGGCCTAGCGGGCTCGCAGATACGCAGTATTTT. Encoded protein: CASSYRPSGLADTQYF.

The chain carries TRBV7-9 and TRBJ2-7; 10 positions match TRBD2. J lost 7 bases, V lost 0 bases, and 18 bases had no gene match. Germline V CDR1 and CDR2: SEHNR, FQNEAQ (reference sequence). The CDR3 spans 19 residues. The CDR3 nucleotides read TGTGCCAGCAGCTTAGCGTGGGGTTCGCCTAGCGGGAGTTCGGGGGAGCAGTACTTC. Translating gives CASSLAWGSPSGSSGEQYF.

The V call is TRBV16, the J call TRBJ2-1; 11 bases agree with TRBD1. This CDR3 spans 17 amino acids. Germline CDR1 KGHSY, CDR2 FQNENV. Germline trimming cut 6 bases from V and 3 bases from J; bases unmatched to any gene: 10. The CDR3 DNA reads as TGTGCCAGCAGTCATAGCCCCGGGACAGGGGGCTACAATGAGCAGTTCTTC. Its translation is CASSHSPGTGGYNEQFF.

The chain uses TRBV20-1 and TRBJ2-1; D may be TRBD1 (5 bases). This CDR3 comprises 11 residues. With 6 bases removed from V and 10 bases from J, the gap between germline ends came to 13 bases. Germline V lookup: CDR1 DFQATT, CDR2 SNEGSKA (reference sequence). This CDR3 reads CSARDLDEQFF. The CDR3 DNA reads TGCAGTGCCAGGGATTTGGACGAGCAGTTCTTC.